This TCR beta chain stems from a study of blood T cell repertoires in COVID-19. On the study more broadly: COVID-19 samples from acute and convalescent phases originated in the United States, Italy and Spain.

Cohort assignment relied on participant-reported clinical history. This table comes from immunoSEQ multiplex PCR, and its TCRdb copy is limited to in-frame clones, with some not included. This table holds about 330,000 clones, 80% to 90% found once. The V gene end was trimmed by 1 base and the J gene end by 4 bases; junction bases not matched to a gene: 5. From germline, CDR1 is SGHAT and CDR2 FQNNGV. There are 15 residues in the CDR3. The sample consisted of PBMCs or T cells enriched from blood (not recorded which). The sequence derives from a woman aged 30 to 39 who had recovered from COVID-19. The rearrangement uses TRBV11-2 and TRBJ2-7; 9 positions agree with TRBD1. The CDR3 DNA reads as TGTGCCAGCAGCTTAGGGACAGGGGAAGAGTACGAGCAGTACTTC. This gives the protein CASSLGTGEEYEQYF.